This TCR beta chain was sequenced during a study of T cell repertoires in aging, cancer and after chemotherapy. Multiplex touch-down PCR with TRB-A/B primers amplified rearranged V-D-J TRB sequences. One entry per CDR3 protein, called by TCRdb with MiXCR from the multiplex PCR reads. The sample includes around 5,200 distinct CDR3 sequences, approximately 30% seen only once; the top ten take roughly 5%. The template was genomic DNA from peripheral blood, not RNA. V gave up 5 bases and J gave up 7 bases; unmatched junction bases: 7. The CDR3 has 15 residues. Germline V gene data show CDR1 as LNHDA and CDR2 as SQIVND (reference sequence). There are a few counts of this clonotype.

The TCR originated in a human donor in good health. The gene calls are TRBV19 and TRBJ1-6, with TRBD1 identical over 8 bases. The material sequenced was blood. CDR3 coding DNA: TGTGCCAGTAGTTCCACTTACAGGGGGAATTCACCCCTCCACTTT. The encoded protein is CASSSTYRGNSPLHF.